Listed below are T cell receptor beta chains from one sample, sequenced in a study of beta chain features in type 1 diabetes. The protocol was immunoSEQ multiplex PCR, while the TCRdb copy is restricted to in-frame clones and leaves out a portion. The top ten hold roughly 0.0097% of the sample, which has hundreds of thousands of clones, over 9.5% seen once. The specimen was naive CD4+ T cells from blood. Every receptor here comes from a woman younger than 30 with type 1 diabetes. The conserved cysteine and the conserved F or W are not part of the CDR3 here. Fields, in order: V gene, J gene, CDR3 protein.

TRBV4-2	TRBJ1-5	ASSQGTDSNQPQH
TRBV5-4	TRBJ2-5	ASSLGLAGETQY
TRBV25-1	TRBJ2-4	ASSESRAKNIQY
TRBV15	TRBJ2-4	ADYTGGALGKNIQY
TRBV5-1	TRBJ1-1	ASSFGEASTEAF
TRBV6-5	TRBJ2-1	ASSYGSGGRSEQF
TRBV10-3	TRBJ1-2	AISPLLREAYGYT
TRBV27	TRBJ1-3	ASGATSGNTIY
TRBV6-5	TRBJ1-5	AEPRQGG
TRBV5-4	TRBJ2-7	ASSSRSSLRY
TRBV7-9	TRBJ1-2	ASSFPRQDRIRGYT
TRBV7-2	TRBJ2-7	ASSATQGPYEQY
TRBV9	TRBJ2-5	ASSEGQAETQY
TRBV10-3	TRBJ2-7	AIRPGGLGGRGEQY
TRBV5-1	TRBJ1-2	ASSLSDIQGYT
TRBV28	TRBJ2-3	ASSLLAGGPDTQY
TRBV28	TRBJ2-3	ASSSRESTDTQY
TRBV29-1	TRBJ2-2	SVEGPYTGELF
TRBV7-2	TRBJ2-3	ASSPRGSGSTDTQY
TRBV15	TRBJ2-1	ATRTSLVIDEQF
TRBV14	TRBJ2-5	ASSPGGTQY
TRBV7-2	TRBJ2-1	ASSLRGLAGVYNEQF
TRBV4-2	TRBJ2-1	ASSQPQTSGRGNEQF
TRBV2	TRBJ1-1	ASRQGRNTEAF
TRBV5-1	TRBJ2-1	ASSLAVGTIAEQF
TRBV30	TRBJ1-2	AWRISGGNGYT
TRBV5-1	TRBJ2-1	ASSLVAGVSYNEQF
TRBV7-9	TRBJ1-2	ASSLPSGTGGSNYGYT
TRBV6-4	TRBJ2-1	ASSDWGTKAYNEQF
TRBV18	TRBJ2-7	ASSPDSTYEQY
TRBV11-1	TRBJ2-1	ASSLAPGEYNEQF
TRBV7-2	TRBJ2-3	ASSLGGLAGADTQY
TRBV27	TRBJ1-1	ASSSLQGPGAF
TRBV6-5	TRBJ1-5	ASSSNRYQPQH
TRBV29-1	TRBJ2-3	SASRGSTDTQY
TRBV14	TRBJ1-1	ASSQVPVAEAF
TRBV15	TRBJ1-6	ATSRAAGPLH
TRBV14	TRBJ2-7	ASSLLPFHEQY
TRBV19	TRBJ2-1	ASSLAFGTGQF
TRBV7-2	TRBJ2-5	ASSLAPRTSGGQETQY
TRBV28	TRBJ2-3	ASSKTGPTDTQY
TRBV20-1	TRBJ2-5	SATVWLTQY
TRBV4-1	TRBJ1-5	ASSRIKGARDNQPQH
TRBV5-8	TRBJ2-1	ASSWTGIGNEQF
TRBV9	TRBJ2-1	ASSSTGVLSYNEQF
TRBV18	TRBJ1-5	ASSPSTGGEQPQH
TRBV5-6	TRBJ2-7	ASSLSQGYEQY
TRBV5-1	TRBJ2-1	ASSLTGAPAENEQF
TRBV29-1	TRBJ2-1	SAKSGSLYNEQF
TRBV15	TRBJ1-1	ATSRGQGKANTEAF
TRBV21-1	TRBJ2-5	ASSKDPSGSQETQY
TRBV10-3	TRBJ2-7	AITPSGGGADEQY
TRBV29-1	TRBJ1-2	SVGEGLNYGYT